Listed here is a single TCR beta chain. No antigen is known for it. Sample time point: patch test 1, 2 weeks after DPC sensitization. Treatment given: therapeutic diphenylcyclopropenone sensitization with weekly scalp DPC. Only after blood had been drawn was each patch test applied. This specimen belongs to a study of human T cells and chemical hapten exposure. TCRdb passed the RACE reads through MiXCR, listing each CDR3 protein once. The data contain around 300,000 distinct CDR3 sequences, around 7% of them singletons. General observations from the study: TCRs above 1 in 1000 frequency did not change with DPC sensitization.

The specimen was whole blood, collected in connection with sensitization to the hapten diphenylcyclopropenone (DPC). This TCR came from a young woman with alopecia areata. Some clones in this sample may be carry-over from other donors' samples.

CDR3 protein: CSVGGGGNQPQHF. The CDR3 nucleotides are TGCAGCGTTGGAGGGGGCGGCAATCAGCCCCAGCATTTT. This chain connects TRBV29-1 to TRBJ1-5; 7 bases align to TRBD1. Trimming cost V 4 bases and J 2 bases; bases outside gene matches: 2. The V gene's germline CDR1 is SQVTM and CDR2 ANQGSEA. CDR3 length equals 13 residues.